The T cell receptor beta chain under discussion was sequenced for a study of OX40 agonist ivuxolimab in advanced cancers. Whole-study context: Patients were dosed with the agonistic anti-OX40 (CD134) antibody ivuxolimab. Three patients had partial responses: one hepatocellular carcinoma, two cutaneous melanoma. Regarding the study as a whole: At doses 0.1 to 3.0 mg/kg, CD4+ and CD8+ clones expanded.

About this clone: Its antigen is not known.

V lost 1 base, J lost 2 bases, and 12 bases lay in between. The CDR3 consists of 15 residues. Per germline, CDR1 SGHDN and CDR2 FVKESK. The repertoire was sequenced with immunoSEQ multiplex PCR; TCRdb's copy has only in-frame clones and lacks some. The sample has 60,000 to 80,000 clones; about 93% are singletons. The rearrangement uses TRBV14 and TRBJ2-7; a possible D gene is TRBD2 (6 bases). This TCR was sampled from an adult with an advanced solid tumor such as melanoma, head and neck, liver or kidney cancer. This specimen consisted of CD4+ or CD8+ T cells sorted from blood, obtained in a trial of the OX40 agonist ivuxolimab. CDR3 bases: TGTGCCAGCAGCCAAGGGTCGGGAGCAGCCTACGAGCAGTACTTC. It specifies CASSQGSGAAYEQYF.